This entry lists 29 T cell receptor beta chains sequenced from one sample in a study of blood T cells in healthy people across ages. With a J-beta primer mix and a sample-barcoded 5' primer, a second PCR ran about 7 to 12 cycles. TCRdb re-called the 5' RACE reads with MiXCR, one entry per CDR3 protein. The sample consists of 650,000 to 1,000,000 distinct CDR3 sequences, roughly 35% of them appearing once. Sequencing input: blood. The receptors were gathered from a man between 18 and 29 years old in good health.

This clonotype occurred a few times. The gene calls are TRBV4-1 and TRBJ1-2; D is unclear. This CDR3 contains 13 residues. V dropped 3 bases and J dropped 2 bases, with 7 bases sitting between them. Looked up from germline, CDR1 is MGHRA and CDR2 is YSYEKL. This chain's CDR3 is CASSHPKNYGYTF. For the CDR3, the DNA is TGCGCCAGCAGCCATCCTAAGAACTATGGCTACACCTTC.

Ten or more counts support this clonotype. This chain uses TRBV7-2 with TRBJ1-2; TRBD1 aligns across 9 bases. The CDR3 totals 14 residues. In germline, CDR1 is SGHTA, CDR2 FQGNSA. With 5 bases clipped from V and 4 bases from J, the junction kept 5 bases outside the gene matches. The CDR3 loop reads CASSPDRGPYGYTF. CDR3 DNA: TGTGCCAGCAGCCCGGACAGGGGCCCCTATGGCTACACCTTC.

The V call is TRBV4-2, the J call TRBJ2-2; 8 bases map to TRBD1. CDR1 is LGHNA, CDR2 YNFKEQ, per germline. V dropped 0 bases and J dropped 3; count of bases not matched to a gene: 3. There are 16 residues in the CDR3. CDR3 sequence: CASSQDARGHTGELFF. The DNA for the CDR3 is TGTGCCAGCAGCCAAGATGCCAGGGGGCACACCGGGGAGCTGTTTTTT.

A single count supports this clonotype. The gene calls are TRBV10-3 and TRBJ1-3; D call uncertain. CDR1 is ENHRY and CDR2 is SYGVKD in the germline V gene. This CDR3 has 13 residues. Trimming left V 3 bases short and J 0 bases short, with 3 bases between. This chain's CDR3 is CAISDSSGNTIYF. The CDR3 DNA sequence: TGTGCCATCAGTGACAGCTCTGGAAACACCATATATTTT.

This clonotype has a handful of counts. V gene TRBV3-1 combines with J gene TRBJ2-3, with no clear D. V shed 3 bases and J shed 5 bases, with 12 bases lying between them. This CDR3 contains 14 residues. Per the germline V gene, CDR1 is LGHDT and CDR2 is YNNKEL (reference sequence). The CDR3 sequence is CASSQGPMGDTQYF. The CDR3 nucleotides read TGTGCCAGCAGCCAGGGCCCAATGGGAGATACGCAGTATTTT.

This clonotype was observed many times. The chain has TRBV7-9 and TRBJ2-7; D is uncertain. Germline V gene lookup returns CDR1 SEHNR and CDR2 FQNEAQ (reference sequence). The germline V and J ends were trimmed by 5 bases and 3 bases, with 17 bases remaining between them. This CDR3 is built from 15 residues. The CDR3 DNA reads TGTGCCAGCAGCACCCCCCGAGCTTCGGGCTACGAGCAGTACTTC. This gives the protein CASSTPRASGYEQYF.

This clonotype was seen repeatedly, ten times or more. The chain combines TRBV6-5 with TRBJ2-7, with TRBD2 matching over 9 bases. CDR3 length equals 13 residues. The V and J ends lost 8 bases and 3 bases, in that order; junction bases with no gene match: 5. Germline V CDR1 and CDR2: MNHEY, SVGAGI. CDR3 sequence reads: CASCQTSGYEQYF. The CDR3 DNA follows: TGTGCCAGCTGTCAGACTAGCGGCTACGAGCAGTACTTC.

The rearrangement links TRBV6-5 to TRBJ1-1, with D possibly TRBD1 on 5 matching bases. The CDR3 length is 14 residues. V lost 2 bases and J 6 bases, leaving 13 bases between the germline ends. CDR1 and CDR2 (germline): MNHEY, SVGAGI. CDR3 protein: CASSYGRERPEAFF. CDR3 sequence (DNA): TGTGCCAGCAGTTACGGCAGGGAGAGGCCTGAAGCTTTCTTT.

The rearrangement joins TRBV20-1 to TRBJ1-1, with D unclear. V was clipped by 5 bases and J by 1 base, with 14 bases between them. This CDR3 spans 14 amino acids. Germline V CDR1 and CDR2: DFQATT, SNEGSKA (reference sequence). Here the CDR3 reads CSAPLLSGNTEAFF. For the CDR3, the DNA is TGCAGTGCTCCACTGCTAAGTGGGAACACTGAAGCTTTCTTT.

This clonotype was counted a single time. As the CDR3 is not closed by the conserved phenylalanine or tryptophan, this likely results from a read error. The chain couples TRBV20-1 to TRBJ2-4, with D tentatively TRBD2 (6 bases). Germline CDR1 DFQATT, CDR2 SNEGSKA (reference sequence). The length of the CDR3 is 16 residues. V shed 3 bases and J shed 6 bases, with 21 bases lying between them. The CDR3 protein is CSARDQVGRTINIQYL. CDR3 coding DNA: TGCAGTGCTAGGGATCAGGTCGGGAGAACCATAAACATTCAGTACTTA.

Comments on this clonotype: A much larger clone sits a single nucleotide away, making a read error possible. CDR3 in DNA: TGCGCCAGCAGCCCACCGTCGGGGGCCGCAGATGCGCAGTATTTT. The encoded protein is CASSPPSGAADAQYF. The chain recombines TRBV5-1 with TRBJ2-3; D possibly matches TRBD1 or TRBD2 (6 bases each). The germline gives CDR1 SGHRS, CDR2 YFSETQ. This CDR3 region has 15 residues.

This chain links TRBV12-3 or TRBV12-4 with TRBJ2-1; weak D call: TRBD1 (6 bases). The length of the CDR3 is 14 residues. V lost 2 bases to trimming and J lost 5 bases, with 10 bases between them. In DNA, the CDR3 is TGTGCCAGCAGTTTAAGAGCAGGGGACAATGAGCAGTTCTTC. Translating it yields CASSLRAGDNEQFF.

This chain links TRBV20-1 with TRBJ2-3; 7 bases match TRBD1. Per germline, CDR1 DFQATT and CDR2 SNEGSKA (reference sequence). The CDR3 extends over 15 amino acids. The junction had 7 bases not matched to a gene; V was cut back by 3 bases and J by 1 base. CDR3 amino acids: CSARGSGTGTDTQYF. CDR3 nucleotides: TGCAGTGCTAGGGGATCCGGGACAGGCACAGATACGCAGTATTTT.

A remark on this clonotype: This sequence may be a read error, since a much larger clone differs from it by one base. The J gene is TRBJ2-5, the V gene TRBV12-3 or TRBV12-4; 9 positions agree with TRBD1. Trimming took 6 bases from V and 12 from J; bases not matched to a gene: 11. This CDR3 has 13 residues. CDR3: CASSQSTGTGKYF. Here the CDR3 DNA reads TGTGCCAGCAGCCAATCGACCGGGACAGGGAAGTACTTC.

Only a few counts were recorded for this clonotype. The rearrangement uses TRBV12-3 or TRBV12-4 and TRBJ2-3; 10 positions match TRBD1. The CDR3 covers 19 residues. The trim removed 5 bases at V and 0 bases at J, leaving 14 bases unmatched. The DNA of the CDR3 is TGTGCCAGCAGTCCCCGGTTTAATTGGGACAGGGGTAGCACAGATACGCAGTATTTT. Encoded protein: CASSPRFNWDRGSTDTQYF.

This clonotype was found a few times. The chain links TRBV5-1 to TRBJ2-3; D remains unclear. Germline loops: CDR1 SGHRS, CDR2 YFSETQ. The CDR3 covers 14 residues. V lost 4 bases and J lost 0, with 9 bases in between. Written as DNA, the CDR3 is TGCGCCAGCAGCCCCCTCCTCAGCACAGATACGCAGTATTTT. Translating gives CASSPLLSTDTQYF.

Details on this clonotype: A clone one base away is much larger, so this may be a read error. The chain recombines TRBV20-1 with TRBJ2-3; D gene uncertain. The CDR3 totals 14 residues. Germline V gives CDR1 DFQATT, CDR2 SNEGSKA (reference sequence). Between the trimmed V and J ends, which lost 1 base and 0 bases, there was a span of 8 bases. The CDR3 protein is CSARVLTSTDTQYF. CDR3 bases: TGCAGTGCTAGAGTGCTCACTAGCACAGATACGCAGTATTTT.

The genes are TRBV7-9 and TRBJ1-2, with D possibly being TRBD1 (5 bases). This CDR3 comprises 14 residues. The germline V gene encodes CDR1 SEHNR and CDR2 FQNEAQ (reference sequence). V shed 1 base and J shed 7 bases, with 13 bases lying between them. As DNA, the CDR3 is TGTGCCAGCAGCTTAGGGGGGGAGGATGCTGGCTACACCTTC. Translation gives CASSLGGEDAGYTF.

The V call is TRBV15, the J call TRBJ2-7; 8 nucleotides align to TRBD1. The length of the CDR3 is 14 residues. V shed 7 bases and J 2 bases; nucleotides not matched to a gene: 7. Germline V gene lookup returns CDR1 LNHNV and CDR2 YYDKDF (reference sequence). Here the CDR3 reads CATNNDRGAYEQYF. CDR3 nucleotide sequence: TGTGCCACCAACAACGACAGGGGTGCCTACGAGCAGTACTTC.

As regards this clonotype: One end of the junction varies from germline; a read error may be responsible. The chain has TRBV2 and TRBJ2-4; D perhaps matches TRBD1 (6 bases). The DNA matches TRBJ2-7 better at its end, which makes the J call doubtful. Germline V gives CDR1 SNHLY, CDR2 FYNNEI. The CDR3 spans 13 residues. CDR3 loop: CASSEVTGSEQYF. CDR3 bases: TGTGCCAGCAGCGAAGTAACAGGGAGCGAGCAGTACTTC.

The gene calls are TRBV20-1 and TRBJ1-5, with D possibly being TRBD1 (5 bases). Trimming removed 6 bases at V and 5 bases at J, with 20 bases between. Germline assignment: CDR1 DFQATT and CDR2 SNEGSKA (reference sequence). This CDR3 contains 15 residues. In DNA form, the CDR3 reads TGCAGTGCAAGACCCGACAGAGAAACGGATCAGCCCCAGCATTTT. Translated: CSARPDRETDQPQHF.

The chain is built from TRBV24-1 and TRBJ1-2; perhaps TRBD1 as D (6 bases). Trimming shortened V by 0 bases and J by 1 base, and 20 bases separated the two germline ends. In germline, CDR1 is KGHDR, CDR2 SFDVKD. The CDR3 covers 19 residues. The CDR3 nucleotides read TGTGCCACCAGTGATTTGCCGCACTACCGACAGGAAAGTAACTATGGCTACACCTTC. Protein: CATSDLPHYRQESNYGYTF.

This clonotype was picked up a small number of times. This rearrangement joins TRBV12-3 or TRBV12-4 to TRBJ2-1; D not certain. Trimming removed 2 bases from V and 2 bases from J, with 7 bases in between. There are 14 residues in the CDR3. CDR3 bases: TGTGCCAGCAGTTTAAATATAGCCTACAATGAGCAGTTCTTC. It specifies CASSLNIAYNEQFF.

There are many counts of this clonotype. V gene TRBV5-1 combines with J gene TRBJ1-1; TRBD1 might be the D (5 bases). Germline CDR1 reads SGHRS; CDR2 reads YFSETQ. The CDR3 loop spans 14 amino acids. The V end lost 1 base, the J end lost 1 base, and 8 bases lay between the germline ends. CDR3 DNA sequence: TGCGCCAGCAGCTTGCCCCAGGGGAACACTGAAGCTTTCTTT. It is translated as CASSLPQGNTEAFF.

The chain is built from TRBV6-6 and TRBJ1-4, with D unclear. Germline V gene data show CDR1 as MNHNY and CDR2 as SVGAGI (reference sequence). The length of the CDR3 is 14 residues. Trimming left V 3 bases short and J 4 bases short, with 9 bases between. This CDR3 reads CASSYSGYNEKLFF. The CDR3 nucleotides are TGTGCCAGCAGTTATTCAGGTTATAATGAAAAACTGTTTTTT.

The chain is built from TRBV28 and TRBJ2-7; 8 nucleotides line up with TRBD1. Germline trimming cut 1 base from V and 2 bases from J; bases unmatched to any gene: 7. The CDR3 runs to 16 residues. The V gene's germline CDR1 is MDHEN and CDR2 SYDVKM. The CDR3: CASSLSAGTGTYEQYF. The CDR3, as DNA: TGTGCCAGCAGTTTATCGGCCGGGACAGGCACCTACGAGCAGTACTTC.

The V gene is TRBV20-1, the J gene TRBJ2-3; tentatively, D is TRBD1 or TRBD2 (5 bases each). Germline lookup yields CDR1 DFQATT and CDR2 SNEGSKA (reference sequence). The CDR3 is 12 residues long. Trimming removed 4 bases at V and 4 bases at J, with 9 bases between. DNA for the CDR3: TGCAGTGCTACTTTGGGGGCAGATACGCAGTATTTT. It encodes CSATLGADTQYF.

The gene calls are TRBV20-1 and TRBJ2-5, with D possibly being TRBD1 (5 bases). With 5 bases removed from V and 4 bases from J, the gap between germline ends came to 17 bases. The CDR3 consists of 14 residues. The germline V gene encodes CDR1 DFQATT and CDR2 SNEGSKA (reference sequence). The CDR3 nucleotides are TGCAGTGCTGTTAACCAGGGTCCGGGAGAGACCCAGTACTTC. Translating it yields CSAVNQGPGETQYF.

The chain couples TRBV10-3 to TRBJ2-1; 12 bases are shared with TRBD1. The CDR3 totals 17 residues. Per germline, CDR1 ENHRY and CDR2 SYGVKD. The ends lost 6 bases at V and 1 base at J; junction bases unmatched: 7. CDR3 coding DNA: TGTGCCATCAGCGGGACAGGGGGCGATGGTTCCTACAATGAGCAGTTCTTC. It is translated as CAISGTGGDGSYNEQFF.